This T cell receptor (beta chain) was observed in a study of blood T cell repertoires in COVID-19. Study summary: PBMCs, B-cell-depleted T cells, or T cells were the source of the cDNA or gDNA that made up the material.

Profiled with immunoSEQ multiplex PCR; TCRdb holds only in-frame clones, not every one. The sample contains approximately 300,000 clones, around four fifths of which appear only once. In this sample, this clone turned up a few times. The receptor comes from a woman aged 45-65 years with active or convalescent COVID-19. The sequenced sample was peripheral blood.

CDR3 in DNA: TGTGCCAGCCTTAGGGCTAGCGGGAGTCCCTTCGAGTGCGGGCAGTACTTC. Amino acids: CASLRASGSPFECGQYF. The chain uses TRBV3-1 (or the pseudogene TRBV3-2) and TRBJ2-7; 10 positions agree with TRBD2. Germline trimming cut 8 bases from V and 9 bases from J; bases unmatched to any gene: 22. CDR1 is LGHDT and CDR2 is YNNKEL in the germline V gene (reference sequence). CDR3 length equals 17 residues.